This T cell receptor (beta chain) was recovered during a study of T cells in Graves' hyperthyroidism and ophthalmopathy. Study results and caveats: The model's output predicted ophthalmopathy at a median of approximately 6.5 months prior to onset.

The TCR beta CDR3 regions underwent amplification using RNA transcripts as the source. Initially, a first-round RT-PCR of the TCR CDR3 employed the HTBI primer set. TCRdb independently ran MiXCR on the multiplex PCR reads; one entry per CDR3 protein. There are 80,000 to 100,000 distinct CDR3 sequences in the sample; approximately 40% occur only once, and roughly 10% lies in the top ten. Regarding this clonotype: Its antigen is still unknown.

Looked up from germline, CDR1 is ENHRY and CDR2 is SYGVKD. Trimming removed 3 bases at V and 12 bases at J, with 15 bases between. The CDR3 has 12 residues. J is TRBJ2-7 and V is TRBV10-3, with D possibly TRBD2 on 6 matching bases. Sequencing used peripheral blood or thyroid tissue (not recorded which). The TCR comes from a woman under 40 with Graves' hyperthyroidism. The CDR3 loop reads CAISEGYGSPYF. CDR3 sequence (DNA): TGTGCCATCAGTGAAGGGTACGGGAGTCCGTACTTC.